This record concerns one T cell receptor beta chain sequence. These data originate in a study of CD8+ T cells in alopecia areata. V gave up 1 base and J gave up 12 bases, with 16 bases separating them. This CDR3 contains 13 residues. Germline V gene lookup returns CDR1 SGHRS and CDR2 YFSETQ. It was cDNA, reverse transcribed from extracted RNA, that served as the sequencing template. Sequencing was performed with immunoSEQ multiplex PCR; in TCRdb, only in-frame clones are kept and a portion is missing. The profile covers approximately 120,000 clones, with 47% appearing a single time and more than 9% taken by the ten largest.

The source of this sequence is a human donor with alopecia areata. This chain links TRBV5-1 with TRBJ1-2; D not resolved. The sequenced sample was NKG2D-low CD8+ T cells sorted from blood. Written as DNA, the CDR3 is TGCGCCAGCAGCTTGTTGGAGCCCGGCCGCGACACCTTC. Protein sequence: CASSLLEPGRDTF.